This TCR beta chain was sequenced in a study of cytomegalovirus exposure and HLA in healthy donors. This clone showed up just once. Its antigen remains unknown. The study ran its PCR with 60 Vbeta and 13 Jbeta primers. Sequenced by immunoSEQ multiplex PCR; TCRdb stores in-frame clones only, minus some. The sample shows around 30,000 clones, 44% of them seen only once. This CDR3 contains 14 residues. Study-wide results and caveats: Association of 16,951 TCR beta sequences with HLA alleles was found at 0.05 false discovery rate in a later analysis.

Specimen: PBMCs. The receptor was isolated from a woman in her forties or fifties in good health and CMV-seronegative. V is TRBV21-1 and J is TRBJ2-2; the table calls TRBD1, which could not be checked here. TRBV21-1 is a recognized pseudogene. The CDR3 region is CASCDRDNTGELFF. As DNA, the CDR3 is TGTGCCAGCTGCGACAGGGATAACACCGGGGAGCTGTTTTTT.